The T cell receptor beta chain described here comes from a study of T cells after somatic rescue of genetic block. Sequencing used immunoSEQ multiplex PCR; TCRdb keeps in-frame clones, though not all of them. The top ten hold 2.9% of the sample, which has 65,000 to 70,000 clones, 92% seen once. CDR3 length equals 13 residues. Between the trimmed V and J ends, which lost 11 bases and 2 bases, there was a span of 12 bases. Germline CDR1 reads SGHVS; CDR2 reads FNYEAQ. This TCR was sampled from a man aged 40-50 years. V and J are TRBV7-6 and TRBJ2-2, with TRBD2 as a possible D gene (6 bases). The specimen sequenced was peripheral blood mononuclear cells (PBMCs). The CDR3 nucleotides read TGTGCCTCGTCGGGAGTTAACACCGGGGAGCTGTTTTTT. Encoded protein: CASSGVNTGELFF.